This TCR beta chain appears in the sequencing data of a study of blood T cell repertoires in COVID-19. Study-level information: Sites across the United States, Italy and Spain contributed samples from acute and convalescent COVID-19.

Germline CDR1 and CDR2: SGDLS and YYNGEE. Trimming removed 4 bases at V and 0 bases at J, with 11 bases between. The CDR3 length is 15 residues. Sequenced by immunoSEQ multiplex PCR; TCRdb stores in-frame clones only, minus some. Here the sample spans 200,000 to 250,000 clones, about 86% being singletons. The chain links TRBV9 to TRBJ2-1; D gene unclear. The sequence derives from a woman aged 25 to 39 who had recovered from COVID-19. The specimen sequenced was peripheral blood. In nucleotides, the CDR3 is TGTGCCAGCAGCCCGTCCAAGAGCTCCTACAATGAGCAGTTCTTC. Its protein is CASSPSKSSYNEQFF.